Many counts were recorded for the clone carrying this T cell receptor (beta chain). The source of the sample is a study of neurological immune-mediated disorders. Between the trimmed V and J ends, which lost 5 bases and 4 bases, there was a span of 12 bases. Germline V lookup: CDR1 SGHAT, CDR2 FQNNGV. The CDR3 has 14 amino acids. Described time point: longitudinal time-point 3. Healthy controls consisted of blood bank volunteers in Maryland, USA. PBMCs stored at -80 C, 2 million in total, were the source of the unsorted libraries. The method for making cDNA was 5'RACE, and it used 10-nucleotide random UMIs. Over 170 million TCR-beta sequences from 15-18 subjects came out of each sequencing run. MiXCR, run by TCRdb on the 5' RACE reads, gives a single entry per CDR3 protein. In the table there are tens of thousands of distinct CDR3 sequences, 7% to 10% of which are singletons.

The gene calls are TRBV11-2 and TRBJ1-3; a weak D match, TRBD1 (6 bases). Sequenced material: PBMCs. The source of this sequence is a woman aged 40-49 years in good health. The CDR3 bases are TGTGCCAGCAGCCAACAGGGATACGGAAACACCATATATTTT. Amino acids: CASSQQGYGNTIYF.